This TCR beta chain was obtained from a study of beta chain features in type 1 diabetes (dated by TCRdb to the late 2010s). Study-level background: Patients and healthy donors did not differ in mean age, gender distribution, total cell number or subset yield. Across all samples, 107,917,701 sorted cells were examined, and cell number per subset correlated strongly with RNA yield. In the study, TCRB repertoires of sorted circulating CD4+ T cell subsets from recently diagnosed type 1 diabetes patients were compared with those of matched healthy donors. Regulatory and stem cell-like memory subsets were obtained from only 8 patients and about eight healthy donors, while naive and central memory subsets were obtained from all 30 or so donors.

This clone showed up just a few times. The clone's antigen remains unknown. Per-base qualities were not stored, and no clone one base away is much larger. A single peripheral blood draw of around 100 mL on average was collected from each donor into heparinised tubes. Using a panel that included CD45RO, CCR7, CD25, CD127, CD95 and CD27, naive, central memory, regulatory and stem cell-like memory CD4+ T cells were sorted on a BD FACSAria II. Every sorted population had a purity above 95%. Right away, PBMCs were isolated by Lymphoprep density gradient centrifugation and were stained directly, with no culture step. To minimize batch effects, samples were stained and sorted in pairs, one healthy donor with one patient per experiment. The High Capacity cDNA Reverse Transcription Kit was used to reverse transcribe all of the isolated RNA, meaning that expressed TCRB transcripts were what got sequenced. Deep immunoSEQ sequencing was applied to naive, central memory and regulatory T cell samples, giving an average of about 3.8 million total reads per sample. After sorted cells were lysed in RLT buffer, RNA was extracted with DNase-treated RNeasy Micro or Mini kits, with the choice depending on cell number. To prevent cross-contamination, each cell subset was processed individually, whereas patient and healthy donor samples were processed jointly. The immunoSEQ multiplex PCR was used to amplify TCRB sequences from cDNA, yielding 87-bp fragments that span the CDR3 region. The amplicons were sequenced using the Illumina HiSeq platform. In the paper's pipeline: PCR bias was corrected computationally using synthetic template baselines, and reads within Hamming distance 2 were collapsed, with unmergeable singletons discarded. By aligning reads against IMGT, V, D and J genes, CDR3 length, and insertions or deletions at six rearrangement sites were assigned. Within each subset, clonotype counts were normalized to sorted cell number, and only after that were true diversity and Gini coefficients computed with the tcR R package. The overlap coefficient, calculated on TCRB nucleotide sequences, was used to measure repertoire sharing. TCRdb mirrors the immuneACCESS table, restricted to in-frame sequences. Some clones are absent from its copies; in checked studies, under half trace to an unresolved V gene, and the reason for the others is unknown. V and J calls and clone size follow that table, whereas D and trimming were derived from the DNA. For this sample the table gives around 340,000 clones, of which approximately 8.2% were detected only once. The ten largest clones capture approximately 0.44% of the sample.

The CDR3 has 17 amino acids, counting the end cysteine and phenylalanine. The only DNA kept is the CDR3, 51 bases in frame from the first base. CDR1 is given as SGHAT and CDR2 as FQNNGV, both from the germline V gene. V drops 1 base and J drops 6 bases, leaving 22 bases in between. The investigation overall reported the following: Because cDNA rather than genomic DNA was sequenced, highly expressing activated cells could have been over-represented, although no difference in activation and CD3 levels was found between groups. In all four CD4+ subsets, TCRB CDR3 length was moderately but significantly shorter in type 1 diabetes patients. At VDJ recombination sites, type 1 diabetes patients had fewer insertions and more deleted nucleotides, which implies abnormalities in thymic rearrangement. Because small numbers of individuals were included in the HLA sub-analyses, any influence of HLA type on TCRB rearrangement was left unresolved. Naive, central memory and regulatory TCRB repertoires appeared to be more similar among patients than among healthy donors. PCR might favor shorter templates, but patient and control samples were amplified and corrected together, so any skew would affect both groups equally.

Sample: central memory CD4+ T cells from blood. The clonotype was recovered from a woman younger than 35 in good health. In this chain, TRBV11-2 is recombined with TRBJ2-7; there is no confident call for the D gene. The DNA sequence is TGTGCCAGCAGCTTAGTTTCCGGAGCTGTCGCTACTTTCGAGCAGTACTTC. The resulting protein is CASSLVSGAVATFEQYF.